A single sample gave rise to the 19 T cell receptor beta chains below, sequenced in a study of CD8 T cells in Susac syndrome. After extraction with the RNeasy kit, 0.5 to 1 ug of the RNA was reverse transcribed using random hexamers. TCRdb re-analysed the immunoSEQ multiplex PCR reads in MiXCR, keeping a single row per CDR3 protein. The profile shows 40,000 to 60,000 distinct CDR3 sequences, around 93% of them singletons. Sequences were obtained from CD8+ T cells from PBMCs. These receptors originate from a human donor with multiple sclerosis.

This clonotype came up once. The chain recombines TRBV13 with TRBJ2-5; tentative D call: TRBD1 (6 bases). Trimming took 3 bases from V and 1 from J, leaving 27 bases between them. This CDR3 comprises 20 residues. Germline V lookup: CDR1 PRHDT, CDR2 FYEKMQ (reference sequence). The CDR3 spells CASSFALALLSQGSQETQYF. The CDR3 coding sequence is TGTGCCAGCAGCTTTGCCCTCGCGTTATTGAGTCAGGGGTCCCAAGAGACCCAGTACTTC.

This sequence joins TRBV5-1 and TRBJ2-5; 8 nucleotides line up with TRBD1. V gave up 2 bases and J gave up 5 bases; unmatched junction bases: 2. The CDR3 spans 13 residues. Looked up from germline, CDR1 is SGHRS and CDR2 is YFSETQ. CDR3 sequence (DNA): TGCGCCAGCAGCTTCAGGACAGGGGAGACCCAGTACTTC. This encodes CASSFRTGETQYF.

The V gene is TRBV28, the J gene TRBJ1-4; 7 bases are a match to TRBD1. The junction had 8 bases not matched to a gene; V was cut back by 7 bases and J by 6 bases. The CDR3 extends over 14 amino acids. CDR1 is MDHEN, CDR2 SYDVKM, per germline. In nucleotides, the CDR3 is TGTGCCAGCACCCTACAGGGGTGGGATGAAAAACTGTTTTTT. It yields the protein CASTLQGWDEKLFF.

The chain employs TRBV4-1 and TRBJ1-1, with TRBD1 identical over 7 bases. Trimming removed 5 bases from V and 3 bases from J; junction bases left unmatched: 9. This CDR3 region has 15 residues. Germline-derived CDR1 and CDR2 are MGHRA and YSYEKL. For the CDR3, the DNA is TGCGCCAGCAGCTTTAGGACAGGATCGGACACTGAAGCTTTCTTT. Translated, it gives CASSFRTGSDTEAFF.

The chain combines TRBV2 with TRBJ2-7; unclear D gene. CDR1 and CDR2 (germline): SNHLY, FYNNEI. V was clipped by 3 bases and J by 3 bases, with 12 bases between them. This CDR3 comprises 14 residues. The CDR3 loop is CASSEAQINYEQYF. The CDR3 DNA reads TGTGCCAGCAGTGAGGCACAGATAAACTACGAGCAGTACTTC. Together with reference TRBV2 and TRBJ2-7, the CDR3 gives the full variable domain: EPEVTQTPSHQVTQMGQEVILRCVPISNHLYFYWYRQILGQKVEFLVSFYNNEISEKSEIFDDQFSVERPDGSNFTLKIRSTKLEDSAMYFCASSEAQINYEQYFGPGTRLTVT.

The J gene is TRBJ2-7, the V gene TRBV7-9; D perhaps matches TRBD2 (5 bases). From germline, CDR1 is SEHNR and CDR2 FQNEAQ (reference sequence). The CDR3 contains 17 residues. V dropped 2 bases and J dropped 0 bases, with 17 bases sitting between them. The CDR3 bases are TGTGCCAGCAGCTTAAAGGAAGGCGGGTTCAGCTCCTACGAGCAGTACTTC. This encodes CASSLKEGGFSSYEQYF.

This chain links TRBV20-1 with TRBJ1-1; D remains ambiguous. This CDR3 has 12 residues. V was shortened by 0 bases and J by 11 bases, with 13 bases between the two germline ends. Germline-derived CDR1 and CDR2 are DFQATT and SNEGSKA (reference sequence). CDR3 residues: CSARDTASPAFF. In DNA form, the CDR3 reads TGCAGTGCTAGAGATACGGCCTCCCCCGCTTTCTTT.

The V and J genes are TRBV3-1 and TRBJ1-6; 8 bases map to TRBD1. Germline lookup yields CDR1 LGHDT and CDR2 YNNKEL (reference sequence). Losses at the gene ends were 6 bases for V and 7 bases for J; bases not matched to a gene: 11. The CDR3 is 16 amino acids. CDR3 sequence reads: CASRPTLTGENSPLHF. DNA of the CDR3: TGTGCCAGCAGGCCCACCTTGACAGGGGAGAATTCACCCCTCCACTTT.

V is TRBV7-9 and J is TRBJ1-2; D ambiguous. V lost 2 bases and J lost 4, with 8 bases in between. The V gene's germline CDR1 is SEHNR and CDR2 FQNEAQ (reference sequence). The CDR3 has 13 amino acids. The CDR3 sequence is CASSLTVSYGYTF. In DNA form, the CDR3 reads TGTGCCAGCAGCTTAACTGTCAGCTATGGCTACACCTTC.

This rearrangement joins TRBV14 to TRBJ2-7; D is undetermined. Germline V CDR1 and CDR2: SGHDN, FVKESK. V was pared by 1 base and J by 1 base, with 2 bases between. The CDR3 contains 12 residues. The CDR3 protein is CASSQGSYEQYF. Here the CDR3 DNA reads TGTGCCAGCAGCCAAGGTTCCTACGAGCAGTACTTC. Supplemented by reference TRBV14 and TRBJ2-7, the full variable domain reads EAGVTQFPSHSVIEKGQTVTLRCDPISGHDNLYWYRRVMGKEIKFLLHFVKESKQDESGMPNNRFLAERTGGTYSTLKVQPAELEDSGVYFCASSQGSYEQYFGPGTRLTVT.

The chain joins TRBV29-1 to TRBJ1-5, with 7 bases lining up with TRBD1. Trimming took 6 bases from V and 6 from J; bases not matched to a gene: 14. CDR3 size: 15 residues. Germline V gene lookup returns CDR1 SQVTM and CDR2 ANQGSEA. The chain's CDR3 is CSVVPEGGLAQPQHF. Written as DNA, the CDR3 is TGCAGCGTCGTCCCCGAAGGGGGCTTGGCTCAGCCCCAGCATTTT.

The chain couples TRBV7-6 to TRBJ2-7, with 8 bases that match TRBD2. Germline V gene sequence: CDR1 SGHVS, CDR2 FNYEAQ. V shed 7 bases, J shed 7 bases, and the junction held 12 bases outside the gene matches. The CDR3 spans 14 residues. CDR3 region: CASIQSGGGGEQYF. CDR3 nucleotides: TGTGCCAGCATCCAGAGCGGGGGCGGAGGAGAGCAGTACTTC.

This chain links TRBV5-6 with TRBJ1-2, with no clear D. In germline, CDR1 is SGHDT, CDR2 YYEEEE. V was trimmed by 0 bases and J by 4 bases, leaving 10 bases between them. The CDR3 has 14 residues. This CDR3 reads CASSLERNLYGYTF. CDR3 nucleotide sequence: TGTGCCAGCAGCTTGGAGCGGAACCTCTATGGCTACACCTTC.

V gene TRBV7-3 combines with J gene TRBJ1-1, with TRBD1 identical over 8 bases. CDR3 length equals 15 residues. Germline V CDR1 and CDR2: SGHTA, FQGTGA. The trim removed 0 bases at V and 3 bases at J, leaving 3 bases unmatched. The CDR3 nucleotides read TGTGCCAGCAGCTTAACCCGGACAGGGTACACTGAAGCTTTCTTT. Protein: CASSLTRTGYTEAFF.

The V gene is TRBV24-1, the J gene TRBJ1-5; D ambiguous. Trimming left V 9 bases short and J 6 bases short, with 14 bases between. Germline lookup yields CDR1 KGHDR and CDR2 SFDVKD. The CDR3 length is 13 residues. As DNA, the CDR3 is TGTGCCACCGCCGGGGAGGGTAGTCAGCCCCAGCATTTT. Its translation is CATAGEGSQPQHF.

This chain links TRBV30 with TRBJ2-7; perhaps TRBD1 as D (6 bases). There are 15 residues in the CDR3. Germline CDR1 and CDR2: GTSNPN and SVGIG (reference sequence). Trimming left V 2 bases short and J 4 bases short, with 18 bases between. CDR3 DNA: TGTGCCTGGAGTATGAGGCCAGGGGTAAAATACGAGCAGTACTTC. It yields the protein CAWSMRPGVKYEQYF.

The V and J genes are TRBV12-5 and TRBJ1-4; 7 bases are shared with TRBD1. CDR3 size: 14 residues. V was pared by 3 bases and J by 8 bases, with 6 bases of the junction left unmatched. From germline, CDR1 is LGHNT and CDR2 FRNRAP. The CDR3 DNA is TGTGCTAGTGGTTTAGGGGGCATAAGAGAAAAACTGTTTTTT. Amino acids: CASGLGGIREKLFF.

The rearrangement uses TRBV7-9 and TRBJ1-2, with unresolved D. Germline V CDR1 and CDR2: SEHNR, FQNEAQ (reference sequence). The CDR3 covers 14 residues. V lost 1 base and J lost 8, with 14 bases in between. Written as DNA, the CDR3 is TGTGCCAGCAGCTTAGTTCTCGGGAAACTCGGCTACACCTTC. Its protein product is CASSLVLGKLGYTF.

V usage is TRBV29-1 and J usage is TRBJ2-2, with 8 nucleotides matching TRBD2. Germline lookup yields CDR1 SQVTM and CDR2 ANQGSEA. This CDR3 has 12 amino acids. V shed 7 bases, J shed 6 bases, and the junction held 4 bases outside the gene matches. The CDR3 spells CSGRGGAGELFF. The CDR3 DNA is TGCAGCGGCCGGGGGGGCGCCGGGGAGCTGTTTTTT.